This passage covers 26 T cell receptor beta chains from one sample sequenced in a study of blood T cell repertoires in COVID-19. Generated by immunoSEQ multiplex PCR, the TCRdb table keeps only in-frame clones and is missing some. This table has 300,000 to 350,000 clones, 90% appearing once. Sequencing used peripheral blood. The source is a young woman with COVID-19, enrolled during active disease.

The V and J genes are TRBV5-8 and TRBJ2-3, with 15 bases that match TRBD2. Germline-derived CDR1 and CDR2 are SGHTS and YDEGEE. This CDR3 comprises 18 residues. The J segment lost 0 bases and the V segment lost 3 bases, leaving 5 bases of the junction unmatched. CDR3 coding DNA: TGTGCCAGCAGCTCGGGACTAGCGGGAGGACCTAGCACAGATACGCAGTATTTT. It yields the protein CASSSGLAGGPSTDTQYF.

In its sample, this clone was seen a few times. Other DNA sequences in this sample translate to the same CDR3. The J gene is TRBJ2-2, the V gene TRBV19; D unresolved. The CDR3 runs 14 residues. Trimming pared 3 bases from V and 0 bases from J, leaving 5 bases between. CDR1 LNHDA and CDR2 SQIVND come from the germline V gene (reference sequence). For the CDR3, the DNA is TGTGCCAGTAGTATCACAGCGAACACCGGGGAGCTGTTTTTT. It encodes CASSITANTGELFF.

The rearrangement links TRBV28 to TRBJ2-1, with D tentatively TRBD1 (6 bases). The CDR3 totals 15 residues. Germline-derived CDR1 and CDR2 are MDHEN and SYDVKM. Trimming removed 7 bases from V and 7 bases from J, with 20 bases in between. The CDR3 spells CASTTIKGENNEQFF. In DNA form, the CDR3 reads TGTGCCAGCACCACCATTAAGGGGGAGAATAATGAGCAGTTCTTC.

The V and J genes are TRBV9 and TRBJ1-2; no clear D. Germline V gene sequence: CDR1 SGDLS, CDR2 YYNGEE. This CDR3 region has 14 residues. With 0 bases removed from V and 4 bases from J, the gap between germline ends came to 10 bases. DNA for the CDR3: TGTGCCAGCAGCGTAGACCGGGGAAGCTATGGCTACACCTTC. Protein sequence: CASSVDRGSYGYTF.

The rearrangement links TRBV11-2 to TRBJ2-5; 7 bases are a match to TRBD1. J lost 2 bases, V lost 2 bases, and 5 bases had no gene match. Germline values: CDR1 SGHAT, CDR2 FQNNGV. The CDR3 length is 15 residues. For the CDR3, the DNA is TGTGCCAGCAGCTTAAGTGGGACAGCTCAAGAGACCCAGTACTTC. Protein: CASSLSGTAQETQYF.

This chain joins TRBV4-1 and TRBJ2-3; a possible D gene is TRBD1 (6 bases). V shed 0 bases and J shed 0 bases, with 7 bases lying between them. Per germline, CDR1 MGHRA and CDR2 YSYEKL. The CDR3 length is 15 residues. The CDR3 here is CASSQETGSTDTQYF. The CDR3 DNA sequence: TGCGCCAGCAGCCAAGAAACAGGGAGCACAGATACGCAGTATTTT.

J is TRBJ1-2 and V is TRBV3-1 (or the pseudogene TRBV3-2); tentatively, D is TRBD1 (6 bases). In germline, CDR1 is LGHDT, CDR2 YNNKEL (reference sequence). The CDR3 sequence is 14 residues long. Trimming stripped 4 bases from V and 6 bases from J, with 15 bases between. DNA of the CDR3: TGTGCCAGCAGCCTTCGGGGGGCGGCAGATGGCTACACCTTC. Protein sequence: CASSLRGAADGYTF.

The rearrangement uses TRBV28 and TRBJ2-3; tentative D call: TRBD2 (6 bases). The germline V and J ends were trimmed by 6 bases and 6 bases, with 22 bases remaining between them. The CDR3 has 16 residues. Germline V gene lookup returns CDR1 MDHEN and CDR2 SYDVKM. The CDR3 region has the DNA TGTGCCAGCAGGCCCCCGGGGAGGCTGTTAGGCGATACGCAGTATTTT. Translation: CASRPPGRLLGDTQYF.

The CDR3 DNA follows: TGTGCCAGCAGCTTAGGTTTTCAGGAAAAACTGTTTTTT. This translates into CASSLGFQEKLFF. The chain employs TRBV11-2 and TRBJ1-4, with D unresolved. CDR1 is SGHAT and CDR2 is FQNNGV in the germline V gene. The CDR3 totals 13 residues. The V end lost 1 base, the J end lost 8 bases, and 8 bases lay between the germline ends.

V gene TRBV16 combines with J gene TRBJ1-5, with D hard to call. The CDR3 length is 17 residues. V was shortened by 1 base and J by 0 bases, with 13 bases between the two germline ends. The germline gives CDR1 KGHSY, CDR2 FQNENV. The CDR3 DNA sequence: TGTGCCAGCAGCCAATATATGGTCGCGGATAGCAATCAGCCCCAGCATTTT. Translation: CASSQYMVADSNQPQHF.

CDR3 DNA: TGTGCCAGCAGCGTAGAGGGACTCCTTAGGGATGAGCAGTTCTTC. Protein product: CASSVEGLLRDEQFF. The chain links TRBV9 to TRBJ2-1; tentatively, D is TRBD2 (6 bases). The germline gives CDR1 SGDLS, CDR2 YYNGEE. The V and J ends lost 0 bases and 8 bases respectively, with 15 bases between them. This CDR3 comprises 15 residues.

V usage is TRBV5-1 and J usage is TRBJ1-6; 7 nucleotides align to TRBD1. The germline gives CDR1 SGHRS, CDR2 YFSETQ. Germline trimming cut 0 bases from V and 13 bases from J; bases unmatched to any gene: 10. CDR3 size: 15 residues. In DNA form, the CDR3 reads TGCGCCAGCAGCTTGGGGGACAGCTCCTATAGCCCCCTCCACTTT. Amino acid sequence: CASSLGDSSYSPLHF. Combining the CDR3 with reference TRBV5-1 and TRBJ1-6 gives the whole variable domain KAGVTQTPRYLIKTRGQQVTLSCSPISGHRSVSWYQQTPGQGLQFLFEYFSETQRNKGNFPGRFSGRQFSNSRSEMNVSTLELGDSALYLCASSLGDSSYSPLHFGNGTRLTVT.

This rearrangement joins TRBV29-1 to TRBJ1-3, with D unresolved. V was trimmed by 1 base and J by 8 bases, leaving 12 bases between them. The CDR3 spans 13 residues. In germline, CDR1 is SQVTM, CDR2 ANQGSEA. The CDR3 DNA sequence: TGCAGCGTTGAAGGCCCAGAGGGCCACACCATATATTTT. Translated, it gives CSVEGPEGHTIYF.

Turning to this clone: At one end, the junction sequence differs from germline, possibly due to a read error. The CDR3 sequence: CASSLELAGPTNTQYF. CDR3 DNA sequence: TGCGCCAGCAGCTTGGAACTAGCGGGACCCACAAATACGCAGTATTTT. V gene TRBV5-1 combines with J gene TRBJ2-3, with 10 bases fitting TRBD2. The length of the CDR3 is 16 residues. Germline-derived CDR1 and CDR2 are SGHRS and YFSETQ.

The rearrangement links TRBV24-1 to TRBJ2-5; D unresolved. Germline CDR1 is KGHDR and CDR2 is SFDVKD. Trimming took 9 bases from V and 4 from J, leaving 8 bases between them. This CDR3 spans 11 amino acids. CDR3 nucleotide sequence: TGTGCCACCGAGGCTCTAGAGACCCAGTACTTC. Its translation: CATEALETQYF.

DNA for the CDR3: TGCGCCAGCAGCTTGGTTGTGGGCACAAACACTGAAGCTTTCTTT. Its protein product is CASSLVVGTNTEAFF. This sequence joins TRBV5-1 and TRBJ1-1; D is unresolved. The germline CDR1 and CDR2 sequences are SGHRS and YFSETQ. CDR3 size: 15 residues. Trimming took off 0 bases at V and 2 bases at J, with 11 bases between the two ends.

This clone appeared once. DNA for the CDR3: TGTGCCAGCAGCCCTATAGCGGGACGCTACGAGCAGTACTTC. Its translation is CASSPIAGRYEQYF. The rearrangement uses TRBV3-1 (or the pseudogene TRBV3-2) and TRBJ2-7; TRBD2 matches at 8 bases. Germline-derived CDR1 and CDR2 are LGHDT and YNNKEL (reference sequence). The CDR3 totals 14 residues. Trimming took 4 bases from V and 3 from J; bases not matched to a gene: 5.

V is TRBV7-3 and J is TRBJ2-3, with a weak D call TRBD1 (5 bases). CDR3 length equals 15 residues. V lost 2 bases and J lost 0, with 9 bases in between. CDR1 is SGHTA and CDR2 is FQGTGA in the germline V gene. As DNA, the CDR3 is TGTGCCAGCAGCTTACTGCAGGGTAGCACAGATACGCAGTATTTT. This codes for CASSLLQGSTDTQYF.

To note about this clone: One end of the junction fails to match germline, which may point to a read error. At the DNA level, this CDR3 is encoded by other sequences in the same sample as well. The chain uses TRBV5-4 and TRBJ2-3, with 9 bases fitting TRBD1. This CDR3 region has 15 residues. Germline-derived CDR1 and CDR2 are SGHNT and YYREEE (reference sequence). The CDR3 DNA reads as TGTGCCAGCAGCCCCAACAGGGGGCGAGGAGATACACAGTATTTT. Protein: CASSPNRGRGDTQYF. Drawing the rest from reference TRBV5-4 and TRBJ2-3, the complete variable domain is ETGVTQSPTHLIKTRGQQVTLRCSSQSGHNTVSWYQQALGQGPQFIFQYYREEENGRGNFPPRFSGLQFPNYSSELNVNALELDDSALYLCASSPNRGRGDTQYFGPGTRLTVL.

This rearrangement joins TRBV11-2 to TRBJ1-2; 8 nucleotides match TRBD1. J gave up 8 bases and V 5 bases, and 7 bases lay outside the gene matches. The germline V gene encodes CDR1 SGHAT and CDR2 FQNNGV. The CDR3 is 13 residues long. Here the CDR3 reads CASSMNRGNGYTF. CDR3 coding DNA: TGTGCCAGCAGCATGAACAGGGGGAACGGCTACACCTTC.

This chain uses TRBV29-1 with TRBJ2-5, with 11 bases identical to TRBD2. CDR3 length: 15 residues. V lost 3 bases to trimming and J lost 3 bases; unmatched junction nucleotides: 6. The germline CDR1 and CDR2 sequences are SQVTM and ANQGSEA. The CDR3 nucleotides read TGCAGCGTTGACTATGAGGGACTAGCGGAAGAGACCCAGTACTTC. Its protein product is CSVDYEGLAEETQYF.

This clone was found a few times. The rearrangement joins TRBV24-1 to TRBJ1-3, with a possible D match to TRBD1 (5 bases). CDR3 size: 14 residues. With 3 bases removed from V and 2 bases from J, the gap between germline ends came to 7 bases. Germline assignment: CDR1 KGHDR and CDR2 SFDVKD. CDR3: CATSDAGPGNTIYF. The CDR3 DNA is TGTGCCACCAGTGATGCAGGGCCTGGAAACACCATATATTTT.

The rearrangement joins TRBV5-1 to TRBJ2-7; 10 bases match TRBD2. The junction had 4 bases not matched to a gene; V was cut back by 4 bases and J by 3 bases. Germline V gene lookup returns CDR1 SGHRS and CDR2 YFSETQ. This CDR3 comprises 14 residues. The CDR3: CASSPTSGNYEQYF. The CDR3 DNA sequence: TGCGCCAGCAGCCCCACTAGCGGGAACTACGAGCAGTACTTC. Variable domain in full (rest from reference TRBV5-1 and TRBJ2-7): KAGVTQTPRYLIKTRGQQVTLSCSPISGHRSVSWYQQTPGQGLQFLFEYFSETQRNKGNFPGRFSGRQFSNSRSEMNVSTLELGDSALYLCASSPTSGNYEQYFGPGTRLTVT.

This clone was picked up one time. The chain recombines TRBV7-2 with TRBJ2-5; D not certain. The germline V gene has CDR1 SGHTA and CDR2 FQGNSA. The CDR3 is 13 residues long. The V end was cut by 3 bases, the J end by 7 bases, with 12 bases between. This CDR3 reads CASSFSLRRTQYF. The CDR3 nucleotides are TGTGCCAGCAGCTTTAGCCTCCGTCGGACCCAGTACTTC.

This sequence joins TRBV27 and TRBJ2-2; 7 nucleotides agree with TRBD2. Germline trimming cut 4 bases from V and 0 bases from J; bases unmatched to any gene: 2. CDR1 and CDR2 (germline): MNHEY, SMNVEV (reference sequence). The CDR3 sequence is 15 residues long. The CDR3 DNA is TGTGCCAGCAGTTGGGGGGGGGCGAACACCGGGGAGCTGTTTTTT. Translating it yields CASSWGGANTGELFF.

The CDR3 sequence: CASTAGRGYNQPQHF. CDR3 coding DNA: TGTGCCAGTACCGCGGGACGGGGTTACAATCAGCCCCAGCATTTT. The V call is TRBV19, the J call TRBJ1-5, with D possibly matching TRBD1 (5 bases). The CDR3 totals 15 residues. CDR1 and CDR2 from the germline V gene are LNHDA and SQIVND (reference sequence). V dropped 7 bases and J dropped 3 bases, with 16 bases sitting between them.